This entry concerns a single T cell receptor beta chain. As yet, its antigen is unknown. This entry is derived from a study of early T cells in non-severe SARS-CoV-2 infection. In the study overall: Sequencing input comprised bulk RNA from unsorted whole blood; chain pairing was not available. Study-wide findings and caveats: Sequences matched to VDJdb favored anti-spike CD8 responses, while private and CD4 specificities were missed.

With 5 bases removed from V and 4 bases from J, the gap between germline ends came to 17 bases. The CDR3 has 15 residues. Germline V lookup: CDR1 SGHAT, CDR2 FQNNGV. As part of library construction, unique molecular identifiers were attached to individual cDNA molecules. TCRdb reprocessed the 5' RACE reads via MiXCR and lists one record per CDR3 protein. The sample includes tens of thousands of distinct CDR3 sequences, 8.7% of them seen just once. The chain couples TRBV11-2 to TRBJ2-5; D is perhaps TRBD2 (6 bases). The sequence was obtained from an adult who was a healthcare worker with PCR-confirmed SARS-CoV-2 infection or an uninfected control (not recorded which). Here the sequenced sample was whole blood, taken at baseline. The CDR3 DNA follows: TGTGCCAGCAGCCCCGAGGGGCAGGGAGGAGAGACCCAGTACTTC. Its protein product is CASSPEGQGGETQYF.